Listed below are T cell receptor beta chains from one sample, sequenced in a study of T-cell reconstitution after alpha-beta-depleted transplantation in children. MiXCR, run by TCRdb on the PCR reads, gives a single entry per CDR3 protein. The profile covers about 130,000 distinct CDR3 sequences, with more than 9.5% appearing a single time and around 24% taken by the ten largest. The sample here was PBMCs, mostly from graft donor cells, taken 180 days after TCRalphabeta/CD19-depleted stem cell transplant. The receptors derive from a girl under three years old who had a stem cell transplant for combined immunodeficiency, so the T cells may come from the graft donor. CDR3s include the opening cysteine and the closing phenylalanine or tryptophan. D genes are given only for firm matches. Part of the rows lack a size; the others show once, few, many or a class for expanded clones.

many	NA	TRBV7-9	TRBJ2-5	TGTGCCAGCAGCTCCCGCTGGCGGAAAAAGACCCAGTACTTC	CASSSRWRKKTQYF
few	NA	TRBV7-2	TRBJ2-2	TGTGCCAGCAGACTTAGTTCGAACACCGGGGAGCTGTTTTTT	CASRLSSNTGELFF
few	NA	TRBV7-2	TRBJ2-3	TGTGCCAGCAGCTTTGGTACCCAGGAGGGAACAACAAATCGGTATTTT	CASSFGTQEGTTNRYF
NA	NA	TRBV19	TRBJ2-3	TGTGCCAGTAGGAGGACCAACACAGATACGCAGTATTTT	CASRRTNTDTQYF
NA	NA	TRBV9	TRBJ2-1	TGTGCCAGCAGCGTAGGAGGCCAGGGCCACAATGAGCAGTTCTTC	CASSVGGQGHNEQFF
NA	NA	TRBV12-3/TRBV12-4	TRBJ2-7	TGTGCCAGCAGTTTAGACAGGCACTACGAGCAGTACTTC	CASSLDRHYEQYF
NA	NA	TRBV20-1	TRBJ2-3	TGCAGTGCTAGGCTCTACGCAGATACGCAGTATTTT	CSARLYADTQYF
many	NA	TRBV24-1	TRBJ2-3	TGTGCCACCAGTGATCCCCGGGACAAAAGAAGCACAGATACGCAGTATTTT	CATSDPRDKRSTDTQYF
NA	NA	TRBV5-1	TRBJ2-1	TGCGCCAGCAGCAATTACGGGACGCCCAGGGTCTCTTTGCTAAGAGAGCAGTTCTTC	CASSNYGTPRVSLLREQFF
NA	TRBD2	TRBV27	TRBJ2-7	TGTGCCAGCAGCGTACTTCTAGCGGGAGGGGAGCAGTACTTC	CASSVLLAGGEQYF